This T cell receptor beta chain comes out of a study of cytomegalovirus exposure and HLA in healthy donors. Trimming left V 5 bases short and J 4 bases short, with 16 bases between. The CDR3 spans 15 residues. Per germline, CDR1 SEHNR and CDR2 FQNEAQ (reference sequence). With 60 Vbeta and 13 Jbeta primers, the PCR was carried out. The table came from immunoSEQ multiplex PCR; TCRdb's copy has only in-frame clones and leaves some out. The top ten hold about 2% of the sample, which has 160,000 or so clones, around 88% seen once. Sequencing was carried out using PBMCs. The rearrangement links TRBV7-9 to TRBJ2-3, with D perhaps TRBD1 (6 bases). This TCR was sampled from a woman between 18 and 29 years old in good health and CMV-seronegative. CDR3 region: CASSLTGSGADTQYF. CDR3 coding DNA: TGTGCCAGCAGCCTTACAGGGTCAGGGGCAGATACGCAGTATTTT.